This record looks at one T cell receptor (beta chain) sequence and its context. Its antigen is currently unknown. This specimen belongs to a study of shared clonotypes between healthy human individuals. For the study at large: Each donor contributed plates that comprised three CD4 naive, three CD4 memory, two CD8 naive and one CD8 memory. Broader study findings: Sharing of clonotypes among donors was expected to vary with sequencing depth.

The germline CDR1 and CDR2 sequences are MNHEY and SMNVEV (reference sequence). The CDR3 has 13 amino acids. The ends were cut back, 5 bases at V and 8 bases at J, with 13 bases in the middle. CD45RO negativity and positive selection for CCR7 defined naive CD8 cells, a population that excluded terminally differentiated effector memory CD45RA+ cells. Across several immunoSEQ plates, the genomic DNA of each subset was split evenly. Methods used by the authors: Junction-only immunoSEQ sequences carried no quality scores, so filtering differed. Here immunoSEQ multiplex PCR was the method, and the copy in TCRdb shows in-frame clones only, minus some. V and J calls and clone size follow that table, whereas D and trimming were derived from the DNA. The top ten hold approximately 24% of the sample, which has hundreds of thousands of clones, about 91% seen once.

The sequence was obtained from a man aged 25 to 45 in good health. Sequenced: naive CD8+ T cells sorted from blood. The V gene is TRBV27, the J gene TRBJ2-1, with D possibly TRBD2 on 5 matching bases. CDR3 sequence (DNA): TGTGCCAGCAGTCCTACTAGTAGTTATGAGCAGTTCTTC. It encodes CASSPTSSYEQFF.